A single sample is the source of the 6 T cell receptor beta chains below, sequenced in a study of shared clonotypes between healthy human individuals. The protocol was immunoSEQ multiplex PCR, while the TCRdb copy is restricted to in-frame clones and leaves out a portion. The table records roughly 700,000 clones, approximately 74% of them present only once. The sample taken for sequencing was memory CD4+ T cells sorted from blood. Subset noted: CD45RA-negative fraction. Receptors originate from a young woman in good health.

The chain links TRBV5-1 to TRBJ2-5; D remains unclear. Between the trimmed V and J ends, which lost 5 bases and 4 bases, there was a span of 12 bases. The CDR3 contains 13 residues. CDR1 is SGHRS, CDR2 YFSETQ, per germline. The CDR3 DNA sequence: TGCGCCAGCAGACGAGGCCCAGGAGAGACCCAGTACTTC. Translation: CASRRGPGETQYF.

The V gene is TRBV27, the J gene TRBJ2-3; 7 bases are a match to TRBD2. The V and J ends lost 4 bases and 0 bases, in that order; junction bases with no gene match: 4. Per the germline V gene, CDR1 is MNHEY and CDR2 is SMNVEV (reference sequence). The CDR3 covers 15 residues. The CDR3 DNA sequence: TGTGCCAGCAGTTCTAGCGGCCCTAGCACAGATACGCAGTATTTT. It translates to CASSSSGPSTDTQYF.

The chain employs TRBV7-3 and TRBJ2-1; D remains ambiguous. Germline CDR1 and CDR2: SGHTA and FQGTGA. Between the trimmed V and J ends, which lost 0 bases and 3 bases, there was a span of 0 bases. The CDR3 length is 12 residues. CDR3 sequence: CASSLTYNEQFF. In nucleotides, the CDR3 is TGTGCCAGCAGCTTAACCTACAATGAGCAGTTCTTC.

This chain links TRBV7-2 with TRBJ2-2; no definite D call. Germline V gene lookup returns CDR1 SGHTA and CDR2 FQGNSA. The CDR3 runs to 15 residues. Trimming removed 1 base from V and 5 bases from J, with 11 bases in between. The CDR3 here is CASSLDPVVTGELFF. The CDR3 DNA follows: TGTGCCAGCAGCTTAGACCCGGTGGTTACCGGGGAGCTGTTTTTT.

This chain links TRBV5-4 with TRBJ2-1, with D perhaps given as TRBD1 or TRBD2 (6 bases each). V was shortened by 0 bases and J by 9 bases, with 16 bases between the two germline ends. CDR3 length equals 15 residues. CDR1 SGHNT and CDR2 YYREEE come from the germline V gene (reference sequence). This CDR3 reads CASSLGGGTRGEQFF. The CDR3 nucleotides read TGTGCCAGCAGCTTGGGGGGCGGGACAAGGGGTGAGCAGTTCTTC.

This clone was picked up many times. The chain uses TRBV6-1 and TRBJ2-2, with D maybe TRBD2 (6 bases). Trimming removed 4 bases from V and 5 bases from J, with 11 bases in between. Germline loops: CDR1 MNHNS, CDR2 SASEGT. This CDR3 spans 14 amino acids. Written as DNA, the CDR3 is TGTGCCAGCAGTGGACTAGGGTTAACCGGGGAGCTGTTTTTT. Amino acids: CASSGLGLTGELFF.